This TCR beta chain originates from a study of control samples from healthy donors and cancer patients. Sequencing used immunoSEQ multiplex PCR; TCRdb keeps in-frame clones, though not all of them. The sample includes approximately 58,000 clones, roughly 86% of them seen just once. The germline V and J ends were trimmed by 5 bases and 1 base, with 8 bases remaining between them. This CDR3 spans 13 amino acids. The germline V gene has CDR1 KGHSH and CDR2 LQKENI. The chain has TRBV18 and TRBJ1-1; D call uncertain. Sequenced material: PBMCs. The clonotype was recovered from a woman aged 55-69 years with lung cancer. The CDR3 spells CASSGQENTEAFF. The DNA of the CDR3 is TGTGCCAGCTCAGGCCAAGAGAACACTGAAGCTTTCTTT.